These 30 T cell receptor beta chains were all obtained from the same sample, sequenced in a study of blood T cell repertoires in COVID-19. The repertoire was sequenced with immunoSEQ multiplex PCR; TCRdb's copy has only in-frame clones and lacks some. The table lists about 430,000 clones, over 75% of them singletons, with around 0.97% in the top ten. The specimen was PBMCs or T cells enriched from blood (not recorded which). The receptors derive from a woman younger than 45 with acute COVID-19.

V and J are TRBV30 and TRBJ2-3; 7 bases line up with TRBD2. CDR3 length: 17 amino acids. Trimming took 0 bases from V and 6 from J; bases not matched to a gene: 15. Germline lookup yields CDR1 GTSNPN and CDR2 SVGIG (reference sequence). The DNA for the CDR3 is TGTGCCTGGAGTGTAAATGGGCTAGCGGTGCTTCGGGATACGCAGTATTTT. Translating it yields CAWSVNGLAVLRDTQYF.

The chain employs TRBV5-6 and TRBJ2-7, with D perhaps matching TRBD2 (7 bases). V dropped 6 bases and J dropped 1 base, with 23 bases sitting between them. This CDR3 is 17 amino acids long. Germline-derived CDR1 and CDR2 are SGHDT and YYEEEE. CDR3: CASTLASGGTKSYEQYF. CDR3 sequence (DNA): TGTGCCAGCACACTCGCTTCCGGGGGGACAAAGTCCTACGAGCAGTACTTC.

This clone was recorded only once. The genes are TRBV6-6 and TRBJ1-1; TRBD1 is a possible D gene (6 bases). CDR3 length: 16 amino acids. With 2 bases removed from V and 1 base from J, the gap between germline ends came to 14 bases. Germline-derived CDR1 and CDR2 are MNHNY and SVGAGI (reference sequence). The CDR3 sequence is CASSYPQGEPNTEAFF. As DNA, the CDR3 is TGTGCCAGCAGTTACCCACAGGGAGAACCGAACACTGAAGCTTTCTTT.

V gene TRBV2 combines with J gene TRBJ2-2; possibly TRBD1 for D (5 bases). In germline, CDR1 is SNHLY, CDR2 FYNNEI. The CDR3 has 16 residues. V was trimmed by 5 bases and J by 0 bases, leaving 13 bases between them. CDR3 sequence reads: CASSRGQLANTGELFF. The CDR3 coding sequence is TGTGCCAGCAGTCGCGGACAATTGGCGAACACCGGGGAGCTGTTTTTT.

The chain uses TRBV6-6 and TRBJ2-1; possible D gene TRBD2, 6 bases. Germline CDR1 MNHNY, CDR2 SVGAGI (reference sequence). CDR3 length: 16 residues. V gave up 6 bases and J gave up 5 bases, with 20 bases separating them. The CDR3 DNA follows: TGTGCCAGCAGGCGGGACCCCTGGGGCCCCCACAATGAGCAGTTCTTC. Protein: CASRRDPWGPHNEQFF.

This clone has just one count. The genes are TRBV10-3 and TRBJ1-2; the match to TRBD1 covers 7 bases. The germline V gene has CDR1 ENHRY and CDR2 SYGVKD. The CDR3 covers 14 residues. Trimming removed 6 bases from V and 7 bases from J; junction bases left unmatched: 11. CDR3 protein: CAISPGQVGGGYTF. CDR3 sequence (DNA): TGTGCCATCAGCCCCGGACAGGTTGGGGGTGGCTACACCTTC.

V is TRBV29-1 and J is TRBJ1-3; D remains ambiguous. V lost 4 bases and J 2 bases, leaving 6 bases between the germline ends. The CDR3 runs 12 residues. Germline assignment: CDR1 SQVTM and CDR2 ANQGSEA. The CDR3 reads CSVVSPGNTIYF. As DNA, the CDR3 is TGCAGCGTTGTTAGTCCTGGAAACACCATATATTTT.

This chain uses TRBV7-6 with TRBJ2-7; possibly TRBD2 for D (6 bases). The length of the CDR3 is 14 residues. Trimming removed 5 bases from V and 0 bases from J, with 11 bases in between. The germline gives CDR1 SGHVS, CDR2 FNYEAQ. CDR3: CASSPRDSSYEQYF. The CDR3 DNA reads TGTGCCAGCAGCCCAAGGGACTCCTCCTACGAGCAGTACTTC.

Here the CDR3 DNA reads TGTGCCACCAGCCCAGCGGACTACAATGAGCAGTTCTTC. Its translation: CATSPADYNEQFF. The rearrangement links TRBV15 to TRBJ2-1; D might be TRBD2 (5 bases). The CDR3 is made up of 13 amino acids. The germline V and J ends were trimmed by 5 bases and 3 bases, with 8 bases remaining between them. Germline V gene sequence: CDR1 LNHNV, CDR2 YYDKDF (reference sequence).

This clone appeared once. The rearrangement links TRBV5-6 to TRBJ2-4, with D possibly TRBD1 on 7 matching bases. Trimming stripped 1 base from V and 8 bases from J, with 13 bases between. CDR3 size: 14 residues. CDR1 and CDR2 (germline): SGHDT, YYEEEE. CDR3 protein: CASSLRQGGDIQYF. CDR3 in DNA: TGTGCCAGCAGCTTGCGTCAGGGGGGAGACATTCAGTACTTC.

Note on this clone: Different DNA sequences within this sample yield the same CDR3. DNA for the CDR3: TGTGCCAGCAGTTACTCCGGGACAGCGAACACTGAAGCTTTCTTT. Its translation: CASSYSGTANTEAFF. The rearrangement links TRBV6-5 to TRBJ1-1, with 7 bases fitting TRBD1. Germline V gives CDR1 MNHEY, CDR2 SVGAGI. The V segment lost 0 bases and the J segment 1 base; nucleotides outside the gene matches: 2. The CDR3 consists of 15 residues.

This chain uses TRBV6-1 with TRBJ2-7, with a tentative D call TRBD1 (5 bases). The CDR3 extends over 13 amino acids. CDR1 is MNHNS and CDR2 is SASEGT in the germline V gene. V was shortened by 2 bases and J by 7 bases, with 12 bases between the two germline ends. The CDR3 nucleotides read TGTGCCAGCAGTGAATCCAGGGTATGGGAGCAGTACTTC. It specifies CASSESRVWEQYF.

V and J are TRBV5-1 and TRBJ2-2, with a weak D call TRBD1 (5 bases). The CDR3 runs 16 residues. The V gene's germline CDR1 is SGHRS and CDR2 YFSETQ. V was cut by 2 bases and J by 1 base, with 12 bases left in between. DNA of the CDR3: TGCGCCAGCAGCTTTATAGGACATTTGAACACCGGGGAGCTGTTTTTT. Its protein is CASSFIGHLNTGELFF.

V gene TRBV30 combines with J gene TRBJ2-5; TRBD2 matches at 8 bases. Germline assignment: CDR1 GTSNPN and CDR2 SVGIG (reference sequence). Losses at the gene ends were 0 bases for V and 5 bases for J; bases not matched to a gene: 2. CDR3 length: 13 residues. DNA of the CDR3: TGTGCCTGGAGTGTTAGCGGGGTGGAGACCCAGTACTTC. Protein sequence: CAWSVSGVETQYF.

This chain connects TRBV12-3 or TRBV12-4 to TRBJ1-5; no definite D call. The CDR3 contains 13 residues. V was cut by 4 bases and J by 2 bases, with 6 bases left in between. The CDR3 sequence: CASSSVGNQPQHF. Here the CDR3 DNA reads TGTGCCAGCAGTTCCGTCGGCAATCAGCCCCAGCATTTT.

This chain uses TRBV19 with TRBJ2-7; D might be TRBD1 (6 bases). V lost 3 bases and J 0 bases, leaving 12 bases between the germline ends. Germline V gene sequence: CDR1 LNHDA, CDR2 SQIVND (reference sequence). This CDR3 has 15 residues. The CDR3 is CASSIQGSGSYEQYF. CDR3 nucleotide sequence: TGTGCCAGTAGTATCCAGGGGTCCGGCTCCTACGAGCAGTACTTC.

This clone was picked up one time. The chain joins TRBV11-2 to TRBJ2-2; D is perhaps TRBD2 (6 bases). Trimming took 7 bases from V and 2 from J, leaving 20 bases between them. Per germline, CDR1 SGHAT and CDR2 FQNNGV. The CDR3 contains 17 residues. The CDR3 DNA reads as TGTGCCAGCACTCGAATTGGAACGGGGGAAAACACCGGGGAGCTGTTTTTT. It yields the protein CASTRIGTGENTGELFF.

The V call is TRBV5-6, the J call TRBJ1-5, with a possible D match to TRBD1 (6 bases). Between the trimmed V and J ends, which lost 0 bases and 7 bases, there was a span of 20 bases. Germline lookup yields CDR1 SGHDT and CDR2 YYEEEE. The CDR3 consists of 17 residues. DNA for the CDR3: TGTGCCAGCAGCTTGGCTGGTCACAGGGAAGCGAACCAGCCCCAGCATTTT. It encodes CASSLAGHREANQPQHF.

The chain carries TRBV9 and TRBJ1-2; 9 bases line up with TRBD1. The CDR3 runs to 17 residues. CDR1 and CDR2 (germline): SGDLS, YYNGEE. The V and J ends lost 0 bases and 2 bases, in that order; junction bases with no gene match: 8. CDR3 in amino acids: CASSVAATGQGNYGYTF. In DNA, the CDR3 is TGTGCCAGCAGCGTAGCGGCGACAGGACAGGGGAACTATGGCTACACCTTC.

The chain recombines TRBV5-4 with TRBJ2-7; 9 nucleotides align to TRBD1. In germline, CDR1 is SGHNT, CDR2 YYREEE (reference sequence). The CDR3 extends over 16 amino acids. Germline trimming cut 0 bases from V and 5 bases from J; bases unmatched to any gene: 9. In DNA form, the CDR3 reads TGTGCCAGCAGCTTGGGCGCCGGGACAGGGCAGGACGAGCAGTACTTC. Amino acid sequence: CASSLGAGTGQDEQYF.

V and J are TRBV5-1 and TRBJ2-1; TRBD1 aligns across 7 bases. Looked up from germline, CDR1 is SGHRS and CDR2 is YFSETQ. There are 13 residues in the CDR3. The trim removed 3 bases at V and 7 bases at J, leaving 4 bases unmatched. CDR3 sequence: CASSSTGENEQFF. The CDR3 bases are TGCGCCAGCAGCTCTACAGGGGAAAATGAGCAGTTCTTC.

The rearrangement links TRBV5-1 to TRBJ2-3; D is undetermined. The germline gives CDR1 SGHRS, CDR2 YFSETQ. The CDR3 spans 14 residues. The V end was cut by 0 bases, the J end by 0 bases, with 5 bases between. The CDR3 DNA reads as TGCGCCAGCAGCTTGGCAGGTAGCACAGATACGCAGTATTTT. It codes for CASSLAGSTDTQYF.

This clone was seen only a few times. The chain combines TRBV30 with TRBJ1-4; no clear D gene. The V gene's germline CDR1 is GTSNPN and CDR2 SVGIG (reference sequence). CDR3 length: 11 residues. CDR3 DNA sequence: TGTGCACAAAACCGTCGTGAAAAACTGTTTTTT. As protein: CAQNRREKLFF.

V is TRBV3-1 (or the pseudogene TRBV3-2) and J is TRBJ2-5; TRBD2 is a possible D gene (6 bases). Looked up from germline, CDR1 is LGHDT and CDR2 is YNNKEL (reference sequence). The V and J ends lost 1 base and 5 bases respectively, with 20 bases between them. The length of the CDR3 is 17 residues. This chain's CDR3 is CASSQVSMGTGGETQYF. CDR3 DNA: TGTGCCAGCAGCCAAGTTTCGATGGGGACTGGTGGGGAGACCCAGTACTTC.

This chain links TRBV18 with TRBJ1-2; unclear D gene. Per germline, CDR1 KGHSH and CDR2 LQKENI. The CDR3 runs to 15 residues. V lost 4 bases and J lost 3, with 15 bases in between. The CDR3, as DNA: TGTGCCAGCTCACTGCCGGACTCTGGGGACTATGGCTACACCTTC. Amino acids: CASSLPDSGDYGYTF.

This clone was recorded only once. The J gene is TRBJ1-5, the V gene TRBV23-1, with D possibly matching TRBD1 (6 bases). TRBV23-1 has ORF status, its function being uncertain. The CDR3 is 16 amino acids. V was pared by 11 bases and J by 11 bases, with 31 bases between. The CDR3, as DNA: TGCGCCCCCACGCGCCGGGGGGGCAGAGCTCAGGTGGCCCAGCATTTT. It codes for CAPTRRGGRAQVAQHF.

The genes are TRBV4-1 and TRBJ1-5; TRBD1 matches at 8 bases. The CDR3 contains 17 residues. Germline values: CDR1 MGHRA, CDR2 YSYEKL. Losses at the gene ends were 0 bases for V and 1 base for J; bases not matched to a gene: 5. Written as DNA, the CDR3 is TGCGCCAGCAGCCAAGAGGGCCGGACAGGGAGCAATCAGCCCCAGCATTTT. Its translation: CASSQEGRTGSNQPQHF.

This chain joins TRBV9 and TRBJ1-6, with 8 positions matching TRBD1. The CDR3 loop spans 18 amino acids. J gave up 4 bases and V 0 bases, and 9 bases lay outside the gene matches. In germline, CDR1 is SGDLS, CDR2 YYNGEE. Here the CDR3 DNA reads TGTGCCAGCAGCGTAGATGGTACAGGGGGAGCATATAATTCACCCCTCCACTTT. Translating gives CASSVDGTGGAYNSPLHF.

The chain has TRBV6-5 and TRBJ1-1; D remains unclear. The CDR3 extends over 15 amino acids. CDR1 and CDR2 (germline): MNHEY, SVGAGI. Between the trimmed V and J ends, which lost 8 bases and 6 bases, there was a span of 22 bases. The DNA of the CDR3 is TGTGCCAGCGCCTTTTTCGACACGTTCAAGCCTGAAGCTTTCTTT. Translated: CASAFFDTFKPEAFF.

The chain carries TRBV7-9 and TRBJ2-5; no clear D gene. The CDR3 contains 16 residues. The germline gives CDR1 SEHNR, CDR2 FQNEAQ (reference sequence). Between the trimmed V and J ends, which lost 5 bases and 5 bases, there was a span of 21 bases. The CDR3 DNA reads TGTGCCAGCAGCGCCCAGTCCCCTATAGTGAGGGAGACCCAGTACTTC. Translating it yields CASSAQSPIVRETQYF.